These T cell receptor beta chains were read from a single sample in a study of T cell repertoires in cytomegalovirus infection. Each CDR3 protein gets one entry after TCRdb re-called the reads with MiXCR. The sample lists about 830,000 distinct CDR3 sequences; approximately 32% were seen once. Antigen specificity for these receptors is unknown. This material consisted of cultured CD8+ T cells from PBMCs, taken from culture after CMV antigen stimulation. Every receptor here comes from a human donor in good health (CMV status not recorded). Some clones in this sample may be carry-over from other donors' samples. Both conserved end residues are part of each CDR3. A D gene is named only where the DNA matches it firmly. For some rows the clone size is stated as once, few or many, or as a class when expanded; others skip it.

cdr3_aa,cdr3_nt,v_call,d_call,clone_size,j_call
CASSQRSTGLGTDTQYF,TGCGCCAGCAGCCAACGATCCACAGGGTTGGGCACAGATACGCAGTATTTT,TRBV4-3,NA,NA,TRBJ2-3
CASSSSRSVWGETQYF,TGTGCCAGCAGTTCATCCCGCTCCGTATGGGGAGAGACCCAGTACTTC,TRBV6-5,NA,few,TRBJ2-5
CASSVDRAETQYF,TGTGCCAGCAGCGTCGACAGGGCGGAGACCCAGTACTTC,TRBV7-3,TRBD1,few,TRBJ2-5
CASSLGGIQLEAFF,TGTGCCAGCAGTTTAGGAGGGATTCAACTTGAAGCTTTCTTT,TRBV27,NA,NA,TRBJ1-1
CASSFRLAGESIAEAFF,TGTGCCAGCAGCTTTCGGTTGGCAGGGGAATCCATTGCTGAAGCTTTCTTT,TRBV7-2,NA,many,TRBJ1-1
CASSYYDRVRSIRTEAFF,TGTGCCAGCAGTTATTACGACAGGGTGAGGTCAATTCGCACTGAAGCTTTCTTT,TRBV14,TRBD1,NA,TRBJ1-1
CASGLHGKNTEAFF,TGTGCTAGTGGTTTGCACGGGAAGAACACTGAAGCTTTCTTT,TRBV12-5,NA,few,TRBJ1-1
CSGESGQGVTGELFF,TGCAGCGGGGAATCGGGACAGGGGGTTACCGGGGAGCTGTTTTTT,TRBV29-1,TRBD1,few,TRBJ2-2
CASSLGVVAPYNEQFF,TGTGCCAGCAGCTTAGGGGTCGTGGCTCCCTACAATGAGCAGTTCTTC,TRBV7-9,NA,NA,TRBJ2-1
CSVEGGNGANVLTF,TGCAGCGTTGAGGGGGGGAATGGGGCCAACGTCCTGACTTTC,TRBV29-1,TRBD2,few,TRBJ2-6
CASTLGGNSGNTIYF,TGTGCCAGCACCTTAGGGGGGAACTCTGGAAACACCATATATTTT,TRBV12-3/TRBV12-4,NA,few,TRBJ1-3
CASSSQGGGTDTQYF,TGTGCCAGCAGTTCCCAAGGGGGTGGCACAGATACGCAGTATTTT,TRBV28,NA,once,TRBJ2-3
CASSLGQGLNTQYF,TGTGCCAGCAGCTTGGGGCAGGGTCTAAATACGCAGTATTTT,TRBV5-5,NA,NA,TRBJ2-3
CASSIGTGPGELFF,TGTGCCAGCAGCATTGGGACAGGGCCCGGGGAGCTGTTTTTT,TRBV5-5,TRBD1,few,TRBJ2-2
CASSAGTGGAETQYF,TGTGCCAGCAGCGCAGGGACAGGGGGCGCGGAGACCCAGTACTTC,TRBV11-3,TRBD1,many,TRBJ2-5
CASSALREQFF,TGTGCCAGCAGTGCCCTCAGGGAGCAGTTCTTC,TRBV27,NA,once,TRBJ2-1
CSVEGGNDGYGYTF,TGCAGCGTTGAAGGGGGGAACGACGGCTATGGCTACACCTTC,TRBV29-1,NA,NA,TRBJ1-2
CSARDLGISNQPQHF,TGCAGTGCTAGAGATTTGGGAATAAGCAATCAGCCCCAGCATTTT,TRBV20-1,NA,NA,TRBJ1-5
CASSQASGGGSPLHF,TGTGCCAGCAGTCAAGCCAGCGGTGGAGGATCACCCCTCCACTTT,TRBV6-2/TRBV6-3,NA,few,TRBJ1-6
CASSSDRLGQGDEQYF,TGCGCCAGCAGCTCGGACCGATTGGGACAGGGGGACGAGCAGTACTTC,TRBV5-1,TRBD1,few,TRBJ2-7
CASSQSGSYEQYF,TGTGCCAGCAGCCAGAGCGGGTCCTACGAGCAGTACTTC,TRBV7-9,NA,NA,TRBJ2-7
CASSVNLRTRIAGEQFF,TGTGCCAGCAGCGTAAATCTTAGGACTAGAATAGCCGGTGAGCAGTTCTTC,TRBV9,TRBD2,NA,TRBJ2-1
CASSQVLGMNTEAFF,TGCGCCAGCAGCCAAGTTCTGGGGATGAACACTGAAGCTTTCTTT,TRBV4-1,NA,few,TRBJ1-1
CASSCRDAPSEETQYF,TGTGCCAGCAGCTGCCGGGACGCACCTTCGGAGGAGACCCAGTACTTC,TRBV28,NA,NA,TRBJ2-5
CASSFDPGLYEQYF,TGTGCCAGCAGTTTCGATCCAGGGTTGTACGAGCAGTACTTC,TRBV27,NA,NA,TRBJ2-7
CASSLIGGEQETQYF,TGTGCCAGCAGCTTAATCGGGGGGGAACAAGAGACCCAGTACTTC,TRBV7-2,TRBD2,many,TRBJ2-5
CASSLDPGPRNTQYF,TGTGCCAGCAGCCTAGACCCGGGGCCGAGAAATACGCAGTATTTT,TRBV3-1,NA,NA,TRBJ2-3
CASSYSEGKNEQFF,TGTGCCAGCAGTTACTCGGAAGGGAAGAATGAGCAGTTCTTC,TRBV6-2/TRBV6-3,NA,NA,TRBJ2-1
CASSPPARSQETQYF,TGTGCCAGCAGTCCTCCCGCTAGGAGCCAAGAGACCCAGTACTTC,TRBV12-3/TRBV12-4,NA,many,TRBJ2-5
CASSLKGLEQYF,TGTGCCAGCAGCCTCAAAGGGCTCGAGCAGTACTTC,TRBV12-3/TRBV12-4,NA,NA,TRBJ2-7
CASSQVGAAEAFF,TGTGCCAGCAGCCAGGTAGGGGCCGCTGAAGCTTTCTTT,TRBV7-9,NA,many,TRBJ1-1
CASNSGGFTEAFF,TGTGCCAGCAATTCAGGGGGCTTCACTGAAGCTTTCTTT,TRBV6-8,TRBD1,NA,TRBJ1-1
CASTSVGGTSTEAFF,TGTGCCAGCACCTCAGTGGGGGGGACTAGCACTGAAGCTTTCTTT,TRBV2,NA,few,TRBJ1-1